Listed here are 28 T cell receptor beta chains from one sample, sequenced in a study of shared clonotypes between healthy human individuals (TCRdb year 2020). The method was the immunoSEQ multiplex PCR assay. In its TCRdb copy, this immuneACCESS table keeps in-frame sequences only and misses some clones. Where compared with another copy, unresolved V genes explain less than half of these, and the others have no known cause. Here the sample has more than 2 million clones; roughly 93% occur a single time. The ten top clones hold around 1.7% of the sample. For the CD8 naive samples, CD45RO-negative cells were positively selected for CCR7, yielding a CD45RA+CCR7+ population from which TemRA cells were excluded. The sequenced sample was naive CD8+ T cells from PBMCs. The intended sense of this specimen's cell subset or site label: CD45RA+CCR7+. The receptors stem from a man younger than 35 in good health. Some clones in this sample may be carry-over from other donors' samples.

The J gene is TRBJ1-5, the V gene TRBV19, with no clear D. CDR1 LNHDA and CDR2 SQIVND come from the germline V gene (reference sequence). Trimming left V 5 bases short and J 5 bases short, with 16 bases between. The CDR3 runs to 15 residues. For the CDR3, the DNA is TGTGCCAGTAGTCTCCATTCAGCGGATGATCAGCCCCAGCATTTT. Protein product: CASSLHSADDQPQHF.

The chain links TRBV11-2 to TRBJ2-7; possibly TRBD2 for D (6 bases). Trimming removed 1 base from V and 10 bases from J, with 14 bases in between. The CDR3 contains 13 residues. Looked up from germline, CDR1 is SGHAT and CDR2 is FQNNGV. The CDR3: CASSLGDSWSQYF. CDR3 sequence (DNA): TGTGCCAGCAGCTTAGGGGACTCCTGGAGCCAGTACTTC.

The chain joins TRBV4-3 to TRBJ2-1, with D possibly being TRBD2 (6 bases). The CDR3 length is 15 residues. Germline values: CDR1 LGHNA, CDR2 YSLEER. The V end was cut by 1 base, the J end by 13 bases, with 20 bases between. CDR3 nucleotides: TGCGCCAGCAGCCAAGCCCCGGGACCACTAGCCCCCCAGTTCTTC. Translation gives CASSQAPGPLAPQFF.

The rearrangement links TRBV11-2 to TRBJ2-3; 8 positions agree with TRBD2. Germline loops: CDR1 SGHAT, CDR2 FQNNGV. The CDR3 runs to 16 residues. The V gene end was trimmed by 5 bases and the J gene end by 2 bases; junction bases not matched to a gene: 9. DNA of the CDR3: TGTGCCAGCAGCCAGGGACTAGTGCCCCCCACAGATACGCAGTATTTT. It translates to CASSQGLVPPTDTQYF.

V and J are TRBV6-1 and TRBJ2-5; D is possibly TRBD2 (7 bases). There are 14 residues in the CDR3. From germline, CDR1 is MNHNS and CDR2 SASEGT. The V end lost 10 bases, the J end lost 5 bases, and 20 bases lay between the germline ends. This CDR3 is CATRGAPSMETQYF. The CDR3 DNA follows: TGTGCCACCCGGGGGGCGCCTAGTATGGAGACCCAGTACTTC.

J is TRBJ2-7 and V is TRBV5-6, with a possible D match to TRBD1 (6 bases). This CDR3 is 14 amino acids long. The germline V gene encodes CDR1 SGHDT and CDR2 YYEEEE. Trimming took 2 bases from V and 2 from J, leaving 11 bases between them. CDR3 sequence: CASSFADSTYEQYF. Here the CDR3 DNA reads TGTGCCAGCAGCTTCGCGGACAGCACCTACGAGCAGTACTTC.

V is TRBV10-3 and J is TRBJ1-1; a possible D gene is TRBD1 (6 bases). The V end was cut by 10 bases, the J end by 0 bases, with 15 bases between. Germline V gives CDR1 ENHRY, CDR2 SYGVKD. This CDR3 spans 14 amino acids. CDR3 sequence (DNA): TGTGCCACCAAGCAGGGGACCATGAACACTGAAGCTTTCTTT. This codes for CATKQGTMNTEAFF.

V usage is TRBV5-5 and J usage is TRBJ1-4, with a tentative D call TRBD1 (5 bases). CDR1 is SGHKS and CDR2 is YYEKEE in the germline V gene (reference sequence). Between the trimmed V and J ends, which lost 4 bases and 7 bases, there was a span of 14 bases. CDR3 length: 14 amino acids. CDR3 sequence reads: CASSHNRDLEKLFF. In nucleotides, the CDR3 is TGTGCCAGCAGCCATAACCGGGACCTTGAAAAACTGTTTTTT.

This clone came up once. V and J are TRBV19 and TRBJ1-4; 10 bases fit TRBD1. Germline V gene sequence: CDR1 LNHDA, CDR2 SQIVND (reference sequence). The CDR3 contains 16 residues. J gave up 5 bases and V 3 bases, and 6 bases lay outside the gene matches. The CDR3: CASSILVGQGNEKLFF. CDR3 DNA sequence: TGTGCCAGTAGTATTCTTGTGGGACAGGGGAATGAAAAACTGTTTTTT.

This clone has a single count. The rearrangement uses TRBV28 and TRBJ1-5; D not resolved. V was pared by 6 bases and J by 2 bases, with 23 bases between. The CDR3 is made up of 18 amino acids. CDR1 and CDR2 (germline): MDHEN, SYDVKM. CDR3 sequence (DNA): TGTGCCAGCAGCCATGCCGGTCTCGCCCGGGGAGGCAATCAGCCCCAGCATTTT. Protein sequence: CASSHAGLARGGNQPQHF.

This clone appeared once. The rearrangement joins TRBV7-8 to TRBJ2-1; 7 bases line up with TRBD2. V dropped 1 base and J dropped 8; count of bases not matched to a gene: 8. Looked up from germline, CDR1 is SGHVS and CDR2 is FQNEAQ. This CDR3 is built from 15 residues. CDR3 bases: TGTGCCAGCAGCTTAGATGGACTAGTTAGCTATGAGCAGTTCTTC. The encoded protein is CASSLDGLVSYEQFF.

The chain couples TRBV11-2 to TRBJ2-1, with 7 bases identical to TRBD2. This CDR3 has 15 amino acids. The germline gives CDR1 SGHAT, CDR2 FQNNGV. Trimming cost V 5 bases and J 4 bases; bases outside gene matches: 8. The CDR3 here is CASSTGLVVYNEQFF. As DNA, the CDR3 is TGTGCCAGCAGCACCGGACTAGTGGTTTACAATGAGCAGTTCTTC.

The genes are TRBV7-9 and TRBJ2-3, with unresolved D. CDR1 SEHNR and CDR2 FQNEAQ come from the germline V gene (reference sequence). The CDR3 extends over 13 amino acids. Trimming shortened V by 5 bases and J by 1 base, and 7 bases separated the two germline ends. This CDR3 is CASSADGTDTQYF. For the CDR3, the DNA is TGTGCCAGCAGCGCCGATGGCACAGATACGCAGTATTTT. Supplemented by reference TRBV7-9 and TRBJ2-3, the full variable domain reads DTGVSQNPRHKITKRGQNVTFRCDPISEHNRLYWYRQTLGQGPEFLTYFQNEAQLEKSRLLSDRFSAERPKGSFSTLEIQRTEQGDSAMYLCASSADGTDTQYFGPGTRLTVL.

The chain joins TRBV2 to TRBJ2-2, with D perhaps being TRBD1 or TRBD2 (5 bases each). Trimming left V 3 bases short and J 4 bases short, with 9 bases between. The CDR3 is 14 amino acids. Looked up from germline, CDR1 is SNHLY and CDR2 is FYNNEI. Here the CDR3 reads CASSEGRSTGELFF. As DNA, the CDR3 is TGTGCCAGCAGTGAGGGACGGAGCACCGGGGAGCTGTTTTTT.

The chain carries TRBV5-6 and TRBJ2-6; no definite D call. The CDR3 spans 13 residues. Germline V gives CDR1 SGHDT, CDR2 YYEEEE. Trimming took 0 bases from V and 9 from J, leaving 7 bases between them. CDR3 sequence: CASSLGVGNVLTF. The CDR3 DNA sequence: TGTGCCAGCAGCTTGGGGGTAGGCAACGTCCTGACTTTC.

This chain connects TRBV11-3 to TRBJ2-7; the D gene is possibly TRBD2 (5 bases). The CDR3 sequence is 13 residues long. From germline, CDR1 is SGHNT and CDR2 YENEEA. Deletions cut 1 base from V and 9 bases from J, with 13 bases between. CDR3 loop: CASSLATTGMQYF. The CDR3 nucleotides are TGTGCCAGCAGCTTAGCAACCACGGGGATGCAGTACTTC.

This CDR3 reads CASSTSGRNTEAFF. CDR3 in DNA: TGTGCCAGCAGCACTAGTGGGCGGAACACTGAAGCTTTCTTT. V is TRBV9 and J is TRBJ1-1; D unresolved. The CDR3 spans 14 residues. Trimming took 4 bases from V and 1 from J, leaving 11 bases between them. Germline CDR1 is SGDLS and CDR2 is YYNGEE.

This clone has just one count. The CDR3 is CASSKAPEREFGEQFF. Here the CDR3 DNA reads TGTGCCAGCAGCAAAGCCCCAGAGCGGGAGTTCGGTGAGCAGTTCTTC. The rearrangement links TRBV21-1 to TRBJ2-1; the table's D call of TRBD2 was not tested on the DNA. TRBV21-1 is deemed a pseudogene. The CDR3 consists of 16 residues.

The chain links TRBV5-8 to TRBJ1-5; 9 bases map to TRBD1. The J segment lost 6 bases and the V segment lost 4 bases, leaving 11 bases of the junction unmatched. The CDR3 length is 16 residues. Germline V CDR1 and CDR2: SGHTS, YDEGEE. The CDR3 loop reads CASSPLGTGSSQPQHF. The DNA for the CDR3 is TGTGCCAGCAGCCCCCTCGGGACAGGGTCGAGTCAGCCCCAGCATTTT.

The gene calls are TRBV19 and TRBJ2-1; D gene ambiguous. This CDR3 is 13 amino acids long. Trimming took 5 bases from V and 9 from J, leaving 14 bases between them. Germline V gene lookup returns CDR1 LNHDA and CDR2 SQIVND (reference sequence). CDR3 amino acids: CASSRPGPGEQFF. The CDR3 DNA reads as TGTGCCAGTAGTCGGCCCGGGCCCGGTGAGCAGTTCTTC.

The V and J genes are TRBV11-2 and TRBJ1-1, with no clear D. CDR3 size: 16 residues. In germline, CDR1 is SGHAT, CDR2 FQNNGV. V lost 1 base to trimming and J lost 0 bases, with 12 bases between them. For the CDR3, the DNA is TGTGCCAGCAGCTTAGGTGATTGGGAGATGAACACTGAAGCTTTCTTT. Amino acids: CASSLGDWEMNTEAFF.

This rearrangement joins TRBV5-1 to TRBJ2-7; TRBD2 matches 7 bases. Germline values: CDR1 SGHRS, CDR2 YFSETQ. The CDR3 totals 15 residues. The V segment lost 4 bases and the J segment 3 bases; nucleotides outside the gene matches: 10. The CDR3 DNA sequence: TGCGCCAGCAGCCCCGGACTAGGCATGCACTACGAGCAGTACTTC. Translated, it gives CASSPGLGMHYEQYF.

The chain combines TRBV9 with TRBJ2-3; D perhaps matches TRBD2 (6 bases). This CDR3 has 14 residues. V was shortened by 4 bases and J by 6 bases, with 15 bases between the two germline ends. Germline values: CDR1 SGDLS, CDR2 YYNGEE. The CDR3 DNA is TGTGCCAGCAGCCCCGGGGGACCTAGGGATACGCAGTATTTT. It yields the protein CASSPGGPRDTQYF.

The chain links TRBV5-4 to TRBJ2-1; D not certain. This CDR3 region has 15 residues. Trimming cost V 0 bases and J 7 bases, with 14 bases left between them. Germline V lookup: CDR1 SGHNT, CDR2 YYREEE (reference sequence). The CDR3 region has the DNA TGTGCCAGCAGCTTGGCCGAGACACATAGGAATGAGCAGTTCTTC. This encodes CASSLAETHRNEQFF.

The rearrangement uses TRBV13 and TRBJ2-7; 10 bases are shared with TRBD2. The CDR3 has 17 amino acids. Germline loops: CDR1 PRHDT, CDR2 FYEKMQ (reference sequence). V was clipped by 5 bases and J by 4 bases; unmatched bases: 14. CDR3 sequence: CASSETFGGTSEYEQYF. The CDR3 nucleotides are TGTGCCAGCAGCGAGACTTTTGGGGGGACTAGCGAGTACGAGCAGTACTTC.

This CDR3 is CASSGGPLSSYEQYF. The CDR3 DNA reads TGTGCCAGCAGCGGGGGCCCTTTAAGCTCCTACGAGCAGTACTTC. The chain combines TRBV9 with TRBJ2-7, with D perhaps TRBD1 (5 bases). Germline loops: CDR1 SGDLS, CDR2 YYNGEE. The CDR3 covers 15 residues. The V end was cut by 3 bases, the J end by 0 bases, with 13 bases between.

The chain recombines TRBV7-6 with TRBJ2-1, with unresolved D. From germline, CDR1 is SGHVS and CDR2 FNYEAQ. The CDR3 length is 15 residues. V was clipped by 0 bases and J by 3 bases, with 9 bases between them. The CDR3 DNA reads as TGTGCCAGCAGCTTAGCGCGAATAGTCTACAATGAGCAGTTCTTC. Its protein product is CASSLARIVYNEQFF.

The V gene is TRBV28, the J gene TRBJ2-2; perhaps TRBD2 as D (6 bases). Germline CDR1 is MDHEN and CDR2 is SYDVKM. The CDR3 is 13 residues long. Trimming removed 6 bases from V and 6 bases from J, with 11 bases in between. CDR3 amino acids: CASRPDYPGELFF. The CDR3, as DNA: TGTGCCAGCAGACCGGACTACCCCGGGGAGCTGTTTTTT.